This T cell receptor (beta chain) was observed in a study of response to subunit inactivated influenza vaccine (dated by TCRdb to 2016 to 2019). Looking at the study overall: Deep quantitative profiling of the T cell receptor repertoire was used in the study to follow responses to a trivalent subunit inactivated influenza vaccine. General findings and caveats noted by the study authors: According to the authors, only a limited number of new T cells may be recruited by each seasonal influenza vaccination.

Trimming accounts for 5 bases at V and 4 bases at J, while the number of junction bases matched to no gene is 15. CDR3 length: 16 amino acids, cysteine to phenylalanine. Of all the DNA, just the CDR3 is kept, 48 bases in frame from base 1. For CDR1 and CDR2, the germline V gene (reference sequence) lists DFQATT and SNEGSKA. The protocol used for the library was RT-PCR. The instrument was an Illumina HiSeq 2500. In-frame beta chains were kept once TCRdb had trimmed the public reads at Q25 with fastp and called clones with MiXCR. Every entry covers one CDR3 protein and lists the most common genes and DNA from its rows. Across this sample there are about half a million distinct CDR3 sequences, with approximately 7.6% seen only once. The ten largest make up 10% to 15% of the sample. On this clonotype itself: The antigen it recognizes is unknown. Qualities for individual bases were not recorded, and no much larger clone is one base off.

This receptor was obtained from a man aged 50-75 years who received an inactivated influenza vaccine. Donor details come from another sample of the same person, matched by shared clones. Sample: PBMCs from blood, taken less than 30 months after vaccination. Here the chain combines TRBV20-1 and TRBJ2-7; the central 9 bases match TRBD1. The CDR3 corresponds to CSAPKTGTGPTYEQYF. In nucleotide form, the sequence is TGCAGTGCTCCCAAAACCGGGACAGGGCCTACTTACGAGCAGTACTTC.